This TCR beta chain came from a study of T cells in Graves' hyperthyroidism and ophthalmopathy (dated by TCRdb to about 2019). Some background on the complete study: Peripheral blood samples were taken at the time of initial diagnosis, prior to any treatment. In addition, the study compared T-cell repertoires in thyroid tissue and in blood from about six Graves' hyperthyroidism patients. TCR Vbeta CDR3 sequencing of 135 peripheral blood samples (approximately 44 ophthalmopathy, about 80 hyperthyroidism and roughly 17 progressor patients) is reported in the paper. For training and testing, the approximately 92 patients in the discovery cohort were randomly divided in a 7:3 ratio. Following sampling, methimazole starting at 30 mg daily was given to hyperthyroidism patients, and high-dose intravenous methylprednisolone was given to ophthalmopathy patients. Prospective prediction of ophthalmopathy was tested in an independent validation cohort of about 19 hyperthyroidism patients and roughly 16 patients who later progressed to ophthalmopathy. To identify TCR V-J signatures that set the groups apart, the researchers used a discovery cohort of about a hundred patients, made up of under 50 with Graves' ophthalmopathy and 55 to 65 with stable Graves' hyperthyroidism.

In this sample, this clonotype turned up many times. No cognate antigen has been identified for it. It has no much larger one-base neighbor in the sample; base qualities were not kept. Study-level results and caveats: Most expanded thyroid clonotypes (frequency above 0.001) were also detected in blood, suggesting blood repertoires may reflect thyroid immune responses. No statistical method was used to fix the sample size in advance, and group allocation was not hidden from the investigators. In cross-validation, a model built on a 13 V-J signature told ophthalmopathy apart from stable hyperthyroidism with over 85% sensitivity and roughly 81% specificity, and in testing the same model reached 80%/75%. In validation, progression to ophthalmopathy was predicted by the model with 70.59% sensitivity and around 76% specificity, a median of roughly six months before onset.

TCR beta CDR3 regions were amplified from RNA transcripts. The TCR CDR3 was subjected to a first round of RT-PCR using the HTBI primer set and the Qiagen OneStep RT-PCR kit. The libraries were constructed in a second round of multiplex PCR and then size-selected and purified. Paired-end sequencing of the libraries was performed with 100 bp reads on an Illumina HiSeq2000. In the source study's methods: Raw data were processed with SOAPnuke, discarding reads with adapters, uncalled bases, mean Phred below 15, or no exact constant-primer or identifier match. COPE v1.2.5 was used to merge high-quality paired reads, and clonotypes were defined as unique nucleotide sequences. MiTCR v1.1 was used to align clonotypes to the IMGT TRBV, TRBD and TRBJ reference segments. Only V-J combinations with frequency above 0.0001, covering approximately 99% of repertoires, were analysed. A TCS score was defined as the ratio between F50 (clonal expansion) and ExV (chaos), using BLOSUM62-based TCRdist between CDR3 peptides within each V-J. Welch's t-statistics and random forest reduced fewer than 600 V-J features to fewer than 15, which were used in a naive Bayes classifier (R e1071). The public reads were run again by TCRdb, first through fastp at Q25 and then through MiXCR, and only productive beta chains were kept. Records with the same CDR3 protein are collapsed into one entry carrying the most frequent genes and DNA. TCRdb, not the original authors, processed these V and J calls. The table for this sample lists a few hundred thousand distinct CDR3 sequences; roughly 25% of them were counted only once. Over 70% of the sample rests with the top ten.

A patient counted as having stable Graves' hyperthyroidism if no progression to ophthalmopathy occurred over 18 months of follow-up. Hyperthyroidism patients were aged 18 to 65 years and newly diagnosed, with disease duration of less than 2 months. The study excluded patients with uncontrolled infections, other autoimmune diseases, pregnancy or lactation. Diagnoses were based on clinical symptoms, serum thyroxine and TRAb, thyroid ultrasound and orbital computed tomography. PBMCs were separated from roughly 9.6 ml of fresh peripheral blood using Ficoll-Paque density gradient centrifugation. Trizol reagent was used to extract total RNA, and RNA quality was then checked on an Agilent 2100 Bioanalyzer. Reading from cysteine to phenylalanine, the CDR3 counts 15 amino acids. The DNA shown is the 45-base CDR3, in frame from base 1. From a lookup of the germline V gene, CDR1 and CDR2 are MDHEN and SYDVKM. Cut back by 5 bases and 8 bases, the V and J ends lie 21 bases apart.

The sequence is built from TRBV28 and TRBJ1-2, and TRBD1 may be the D gene, going by 6 matching bases. Source material: blood. This receptor was obtained from a man between 50 and 59 years old with Graves' hyperthyroidism. The DNA is as follows: TGTGCCAGCAGTCTGACCCGGAGCTTCCAGGGGGGCTACACCTTC. This is translated as CASSLTRSFQGGYTF.